This T cell receptor beta chain emerged from a study of blood T cells in healthy people across ages. The length of the CDR3 is 12 residues. Germline V lookup: CDR1 ENHRY, CDR2 SYGVKD. The J segment lost 10 bases and the V segment lost 10 bases, leaving 6 bases of the junction unmatched. In its sample, this clonotype was seen many times. Using a J-beta primer mix together with a sample-barcoded 5' primer, a second PCR was run for about 6 to 11 cycles. MiXCR, run by TCRdb on the 5' RACE reads, gives a single entry per CDR3 protein. The table lists roughly 900,000 distinct CDR3 sequences, under 35% of them singletons.

The clonotype originates from a woman older than 75 in good health. The sample comprised blood. The V and J genes are TRBV10-3 and TRBJ1-6; 8 bases are shared with TRBD1. The DNA for the CDR3 is TGTGCCACGGACAGGGTTATCTCACCCCTCCACTTT. This sequence encodes CATDRVISPLHF.